This is a list of T cell receptor beta chains from one sample in a study of human T cells and chemical hapten exposure. TCRdb ran MiXCR on the RACE reads and lists one entry per CDR3 protein. The table has about 120,000 distinct CDR3 sequences, roughly 13% seen once. Here the sequenced sample was whole blood, taken in connection with sensitization to the hapten diphenylcyclopropenone (DPC). Every receptor here comes from a woman younger than 35 with alopecia areata. Some clones in this sample may be carry-over from other donors' samples. The CDR3 runs from the conserved cysteine through the conserved F or W. The D gene is left open where the match is weak. Only part of the rows carry a size: once, few, many, or a class if the clone is expanded.

TRBJ2-1	TRBD1	-	TRBV20-1	TGCAGTGCTTACACAGGGGGCCAGGGCAATGAGCAGTTCTTC	CSAYTGGQGNEQFF
TRBJ1-6	TRBD1	many	TRBV10-3	TGTGCCATCAGCTTGGACAGGGTACCCTCACCCCTCCACTTT	CAISLDRVPSPLHF
TRBJ1-1	-	many	TRBV6-2/TRBV6-3	TGTGCCAGCAGCTGGACCGGGGGGTCCACTGAAGCTTTCTTT	CASSWTGGSTEAFF
TRBJ1-5	-	-	TRBV5-5	TGTGCCAGCAGCCAAGGGGCCAGTGCTCAGCCCCAGCATTTT	CASSQGASAQPQHF
TRBJ1-5	-	-	TRBV7-7	TGTGCCAGCAGCTACGACGGACAGACGGCCCAGCATTTT	CASSYDGQTAQHF
TRBJ1-2	-	few	TRBV25-1	TGTGCCAGCAGTGAATTAGACGAGGGCTCAGGTGGCTACACCTTC	CASSELDEGSGGYTF
TRBJ2-7	TRBD1	few	TRBV18	TGTGCCAGCTCACCTTCCGGACAGGGGGAGGTCTTC	CASSPSGQGEVF
TRBJ2-7	-	few	TRBV6-5	TGTGCCAGCAGTTACTCGGCCAGTTCTAGCTCCTACGAGCAGTACTTC	CASSYSASSSSYEQYF
TRBJ2-7	TRBD2	few	TRBV4-3	TGCGCCAGCAGCCAACCCCGGGATAGCGGGGGTAACACCTTTTACGAGCAGTACTTC	CASSQPRDSGGNTFYEQYF
TRBJ2-2	-	-	TRBV20-1	TGCAGTACAGGACGATTTAACACCGGGGAGCTGTTTTTT	CSTGRFNTGELFF
TRBJ2-7	-	few	TRBV7-9	TGTGCCAGCAGCTTAAATAGGGGAGGCCCCTACGAGCAGTACTTC	CASSLNRGGPYEQYF
TRBJ1-4	-	many	TRBV5-5	TGTGCCAGCAGCCCAGGACCCATGAGGGTGAACGAAAAACTGTTTTTT	CASSPGPMRVNEKLFF
TRBJ2-3	TRBD2	-	TRBV6-2/TRBV6-3	TGTGCCAGCAACACCGGGACTAGCGGGGCCACAGATACGCAGTATTTT	CASNTGTSGATDTQYF
TRBJ2-1	-	-	TRBV27	TGTGCCAGCGGGGGGGCCTTTGAGCAGTTCTTC	CASGGAFEQFF
TRBJ1-6	TRBD1	few	TRBV7-2	TGTGCCAGCAGCTTAGAGGACAGGGGATATTCACCCCTCCACTTT	CASSLEDRGYSPLHF